This passage covers 18 T cell receptor beta chains from one sample sequenced in a study of shared clonotypes between healthy human individuals (dated by TCRdb to between 2020 and 2021). Libraries were built with the immunoSEQ multiplex PCR assay. Held by TCRdb, this immuneACCESS table contains in-frame sequences only and omits some clones. Under half of the omission traces to an unresolved V gene where checked; the cause of the rest is unknown. The sample table records 2,500,000 or so clones; around 93% of these occur just once. Approximately 0.41% of the sample goes to the ten largest clones. The sample consisted of naive CD4+ T cells from PBMCs. The cell subset or site label here, explained by the study, means: CD45RA+ positively selected. The origin of the receptors is a young man in good health. Some clones in this sample may be carry-over from other donors' samples.

Written as DNA, the CDR3 is TGTGCCAGCAGTGAAGAAGGGGGCAGGTACGAGCAGTACTTC. Translating gives CASSEEGGRYEQYF. The V and J genes are TRBV2 and TRBJ2-7, with 7 positions matching TRBD1. Germline values: CDR1 SNHLY, CDR2 FYNNEI. The CDR3 has 14 residues. With V trimmed by 1 base and J by 4 bases, 4 bases remained unmatched.

The gene calls are TRBV6-5 and TRBJ2-6; 8 bases align to TRBD1. Losses at the gene ends were 5 bases for V and 9 bases for J; bases not matched to a gene: 6. Germline CDR1 MNHEY, CDR2 SVGAGI. The CDR3 is 14 residues long. The CDR3 coding sequence is TGTGCCAGCAGTGTTCAGGGGGCGGTCAACGTCCTGACTTTC. This translates into CASSVQGAVNVLTF.

This clone has just a few counts. Written as DNA, the CDR3 is TGTGCCAGCAGCTTAGGGGCAGGATTGAACACTGAAGCTTTCTTT. It translates to CASSLGAGLNTEAFF. The V and J genes are TRBV7-3 and TRBJ1-1; TRBD1 might be the D (5 bases). V was cut by 2 bases and J by 0 bases, with 10 bases left in between. Germline-derived CDR1 and CDR2 are SGHTA and FQGTGA. The CDR3 runs 15 residues.

The rearrangement uses TRBV6-1 and TRBJ2-3; possibly TRBD1 or TRBD2 for D (5 bases each). Trimming removed 6 bases at V and 4 bases at J, with 17 bases between. Germline V lookup: CDR1 MNHNS, CDR2 SASEGT. There are 15 residues in the CDR3. The CDR3 loop is CASRIRDLRADTQYF. CDR3 in DNA: TGTGCCAGCAGAATCCGGGACCTTAGGGCAGATACGCAGTATTTT.

The V call is TRBV27, the J call TRBJ2-6; TRBD1 or TRBD2 may be the D gene (6 bases each). Looked up from germline, CDR1 is MNHEY and CDR2 is SMNVEV (reference sequence). V lost 3 bases and J lost 3, with 15 bases in between. The CDR3 is made up of 17 amino acids. The CDR3 here is CASSFRGRFGGANVLTF. DNA of the CDR3: TGTGCCAGCAGTTTTCGGGGGCGCTTCGGTGGGGCCAACGTCCTGACTTTC.

The V gene is TRBV6-1, the J gene TRBJ2-7, with 10 bases that match TRBD1. V was pared by 6 bases and J by 3 bases, with 5 bases of the junction left unmatched. This CDR3 is 14 amino acids long. CDR1 and CDR2 from the germline V gene are MNHNS and SASEGT. In nucleotides, the CDR3 is TGTGCCAGCAGCGGGACAGGGGCCTTCTACGAGCAGTACTTC. It yields the protein CASSGTGAFYEQYF.

The V and J genes are TRBV18 and TRBJ2-2; 7 bases agree with TRBD2. V trimming: 2 bases; J trimming: 3 bases; junction bases outside the gene matches: 6. Germline-derived CDR1 and CDR2 are KGHSH and LQKENI. There are 16 residues in the CDR3. The CDR3 nucleotides are TGTGCCAGCTCACCAATCGTTAGCGGGTACACCGGGGAGCTGTTTTTT. Protein sequence: CASSPIVSGYTGELFF.

The rearrangement uses TRBV15 and TRBJ2-6; D possibly corresponds to TRBD2 (7 bases). The CDR3 consists of 15 residues. The V and J ends lost 8 bases and 2 bases respectively, with 13 bases between them. In germline, CDR1 is LNHNV, CDR2 YYDKDF (reference sequence). DNA for the CDR3: TGTGCCACCGAGGGGGGGCAGGCTGGGGCCAACGTCCTGACTTTC. This sequence encodes CATEGGQAGANVLTF. The entire variable domain, with the rest obtained from reference TRBV15 and TRBJ2-6, is as follows: DAMVIQNPRYQVTQFGKPVTLSCSQTLNHNVMYWYQQKSSQAPKLLFHYYDKDFNNEADTPDNFQSRRPNTSFCFLDIRSPGLGDTAMYLCATEGGQAGANVLTFGAGSRLTVL.

This chain links TRBV6-1 with TRBJ2-4; 7 bases map to TRBD1. The germline V gene encodes CDR1 MNHNS and CDR2 SASEGT. This CDR3 comprises 15 residues. V gave up 6 bases and J gave up 0 bases; unmatched junction bases: 5. In DNA, the CDR3 is TGTGCCAGCAGCGGGACAGAGCTAGCCAAAAACATTCAGTACTTC. Encoded protein: CASSGTELAKNIQYF.

In this sample, this clone turned up once. The V gene is TRBV9, the J gene TRBJ2-3, with 8 positions matching TRBD2. Germline CDR1 is SGDLS and CDR2 is YYNGEE. The J segment lost 0 bases and the V segment lost 4 bases, leaving 7 bases of the junction unmatched. This CDR3 is built from 16 residues. Written as DNA, the CDR3 is TGTGCCAGCAGCTCCCAAGGGACTAGAAGCACAGATACGCAGTATTTT. It yields the protein CASSSQGTRSTDTQYF.

A word on this clone: The same CDR3 is also encoded by other DNA sequences in this sample. The chain is built from TRBV7-9 and TRBJ2-1, with D hard to call. Germline lookup yields CDR1 SEHNR and CDR2 FQNEAQ (reference sequence). The V gene lost 5 bases and the J gene lost 0 bases, with 11 bases spanning the gap. The CDR3 consists of 15 residues. Here the CDR3 DNA reads TGTGCCAGCAGCCCCCTCGGTAGCTCCTACAATGAGCAGTTCTTC. Its protein is CASSPLGSSYNEQFF.

This sequence joins TRBV14 and TRBJ2-3; D is perhaps TRBD1 (7 bases). Germline V gene sequence: CDR1 SGHDN, CDR2 FVKESK. The CDR3 has 13 residues. Trimming shortened V by 6 bases and J by 6 bases, and 13 bases separated the two germline ends. The CDR3 loop is CASSPAGGDTQYF. The CDR3 bases are TGTGCCAGCAGTCCCGCAGGGGGGGATACGCAGTATTTT.

The chain recombines TRBV10-3 with TRBJ2-1; perhaps TRBD2 as D (6 bases). The germline gives CDR1 ENHRY, CDR2 SYGVKD. V dropped 5 bases and J dropped 7 bases, with 18 bases sitting between them. The CDR3 totals 15 residues. In DNA, the CDR3 is TGTGCCATCAGTATGAAACGGGAGACATCGAATGAGCAGTTCTTC. Translation gives CAISMKRETSNEQFF.

J is TRBJ2-1 and V is TRBV30, with 10 bases aligning to TRBD2. CDR1 is GTSNPN and CDR2 is SVGIG in the germline V gene (reference sequence). V was clipped by 0 bases and J by 5 bases; unmatched bases: 7. The CDR3 is made up of 16 amino acids. CDR3 coding DNA: TGTGCCTGGAGTGTTGGCCGAGCGGGAGGGCACAATGAGCAGTTCTTC. Its translation: CAWSVGRAGGHNEQFF.

V gene TRBV18 combines with J gene TRBJ1-4; no definite D call. Germline-derived CDR1 and CDR2 are KGHSH and LQKENI. The germline V and J ends were trimmed by 3 bases and 0 bases, with 8 bases remaining between them. There are 15 residues in the CDR3. CDR3: CASSPDGSTNEKLFF. DNA of the CDR3: TGTGCCAGCTCACCTGACGGGTCAACTAATGAAAAACTGTTTTTT.

The chain employs TRBV5-8 and TRBJ2-7; no firm D call. CDR1 SGHTS and CDR2 YDEGEE come from the germline V gene. Trimming took off 4 bases at V and 5 bases at J, with 28 bases between the two ends. The CDR3 sequence is 18 residues long. The CDR3 protein is CASSRQAFRMQIMNEQYF. In DNA form, the CDR3 reads TGTGCCAGCAGCCGGCAGGCATTCAGGATGCAGATAATGAACGAGCAGTACTTC.

This chain links TRBV7-3 with TRBJ2-2; D remains unclear. The CDR3 sequence is 14 residues long. Deletions cut 5 bases from V and 1 base from J, with 8 bases between. CDR1 and CDR2 from the germline V gene are SGHTA and FQGTGA. CDR3 sequence: CASSRGRNTGELFF. CDR3 bases: TGTGCCAGCAGCCGCGGACGGAACACCGGGGAGCTGTTTTTT.

The chain employs TRBV10-2 and TRBJ2-1, with D unclear. The length of the CDR3 is 18 residues. V was pared by 3 bases and J by 3 bases, with 21 bases between. Germline V lookup: CDR1 WSHSY, CDR2 SAAADI. As DNA, the CDR3 is TGCGCCAGCAGTGACCTAATAGGAAAAGGCGCAAACTACAATGAGCAGTTCTTC. This translates into CASSDLIGKGANYNEQFF.